The rows below give T cell receptor beta chains drawn from one sample of a study of T cells after yellow fever vaccination. TCRdb called the 5' RACE reads again in MiXCR, with one record for every CDR3 protein. The profile shows roughly 310,000 distinct CDR3 sequences, roughly 3.5% of them singletons. Source: PBMCs, taken on the day of the yellow fever booster vaccination. The receptors were gathered from a man aged 18 to 29 who received the YFV17D yellow fever vaccine. CDR3s leave out the opening cysteine and the closing phenylalanine or tryptophan. The order of the fields is J gene, V gene, CDR3 protein.

>TRBJ2-2|TRBV7-8
ASSLAPSGGTNTGELF
>TRBJ2-6|TRBV7-3
ASSPGPPRGANVLT
>TRBJ2-5|TRBV29-1
SVGGTGEQETQY
>TRBJ2-1|TRBV5-1
ASSLLGGMDYNEQF
>TRBJ2-5|TRBV12-3/TRBV12-4
ASSRQGRGQETQY
>TRBJ2-1|TRBV7-8
ASSSHRGGSSSLIGNEQF
>TRBJ2-3|TRBV9
ASSSRLALDTQY
>TRBJ1-2|TRBV12-3/TRBV12-4
ASSLMYQQGPTNYGYT
>TRBJ1-2|TRBV7-9
ASSLGDIGGYT
>TRBJ1-2|TRBV7-2
ASSLYPSTGGYGYT
>TRBJ2-3|TRBV19
ASSWGTGHADTQY
>TRBJ2-5|TRBV11-2
ASSTGTGGYQETQY
>TRBJ1-2|TRBV7-3
ASSPRSGTGVGYT
>TRBJ2-1|TRBV4-1
ASSMFAGVPYNEQF
>TRBJ2-5|TRBV20-1
SARGGTSGGEETQY
>TRBJ1-1|TRBV12-3/TRBV12-4
ASSLEGQGRCEAF
>TRBJ2-3|TRBV5-1
ASSFPGDTQY
>TRBJ2-3|TRBV21-1
ASSKGSGSSPY